This T cell receptor beta chain emerged from a study of T cells in Graves' hyperthyroidism and ophthalmopathy. This clonotype is a singleton in its sample. Germline V lookup: CDR1 MDHEN, CDR2 SYDVKM. The V segment lost 4 bases and the J segment 6 bases; nucleotides outside the gene matches: 6. This CDR3 spans 14 amino acids. RNA transcripts gave rise to amplified TCR beta CDR3 regions. A first-round RT-PCR of the TCR CDR3 used the HTBI primer set. TCRdb passed the multiplex PCR reads through MiXCR, listing each CDR3 protein once. The table has roughly 660,000 distinct CDR3 sequences, roughly 17% seen once.

This TCR was recovered from a man aged 45-60 years with Graves' hyperthyroidism. The V call is TRBV28, the J call TRBJ2-7; TRBD2 aligns across 10 bases. The specimen sequenced was blood. Written as DNA, the CDR3 is TGTGCCAGCAGTTCGAGCGGGAGGGCCCGCGAGCAGTACTTC. Residues: CASSSSGRAREQYF.